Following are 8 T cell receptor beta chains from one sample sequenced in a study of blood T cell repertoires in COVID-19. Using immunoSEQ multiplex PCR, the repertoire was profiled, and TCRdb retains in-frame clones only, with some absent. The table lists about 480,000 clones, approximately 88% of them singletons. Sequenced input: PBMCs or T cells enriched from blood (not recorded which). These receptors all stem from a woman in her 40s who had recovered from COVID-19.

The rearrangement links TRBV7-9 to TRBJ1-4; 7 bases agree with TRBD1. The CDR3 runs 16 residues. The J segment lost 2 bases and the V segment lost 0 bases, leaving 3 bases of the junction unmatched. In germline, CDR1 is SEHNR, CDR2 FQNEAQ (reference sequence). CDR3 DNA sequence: TGTGCCAGCAGCTTAGCCACAGGGGTGACTAATGAAAAACTGTTTTTT. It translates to CASSLATGVTNEKLFF.

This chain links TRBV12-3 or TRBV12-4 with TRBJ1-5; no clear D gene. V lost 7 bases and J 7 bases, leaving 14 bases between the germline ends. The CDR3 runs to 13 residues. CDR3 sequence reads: CASTRHGGQPQHF. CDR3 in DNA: TGTGCCAGCACCAGACACGGTGGGCAGCCCCAGCATTTT.

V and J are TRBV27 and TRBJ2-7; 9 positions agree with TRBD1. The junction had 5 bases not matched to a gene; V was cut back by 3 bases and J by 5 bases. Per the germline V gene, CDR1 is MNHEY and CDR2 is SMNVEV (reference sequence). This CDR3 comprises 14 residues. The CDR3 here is CASSFTGGGDEQYF. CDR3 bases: TGTGCCAGCAGTTTCACAGGGGGCGGGGACGAGCAGTACTTC.

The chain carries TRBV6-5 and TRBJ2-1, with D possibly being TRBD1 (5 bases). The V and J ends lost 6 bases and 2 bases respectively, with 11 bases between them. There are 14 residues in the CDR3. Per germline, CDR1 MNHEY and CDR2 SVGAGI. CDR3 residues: CASRLDRPYNEQFF. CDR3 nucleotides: TGTGCCAGCAGGCTAGACAGACCCTACAATGAGCAGTTCTTC.

This chain's CDR3 is CASSYSGTGVSGANVLTF. CDR3 DNA sequence: TGTGCCAGCAGTTACTCCGGGACAGGGGTCTCTGGGGCCAACGTCCTGACTTTC. V usage is TRBV6-2 or TRBV6-3 and J usage is TRBJ2-6; 10 nucleotides line up with TRBD1. The CDR3 covers 18 residues. Germline V gene lookup returns CDR1 MNHEY and CDR2 SVGEGT. V was pared by 0 bases and J by 0 bases, with 2 bases of the junction left unmatched.

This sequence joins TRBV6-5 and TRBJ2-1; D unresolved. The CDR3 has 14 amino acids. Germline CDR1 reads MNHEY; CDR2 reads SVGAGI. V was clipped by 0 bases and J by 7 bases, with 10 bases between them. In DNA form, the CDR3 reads TGTGCCAGCAGTTACTCGTCCCAGGATAATGAGCAGTTCTTC. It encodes CASSYSSQDNEQFF.

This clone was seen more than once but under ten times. As DNA, the CDR3 is TGTGCCAGCTCACCACTAGCGGGAATGTACGAGCAGTACTTC. Amino acid sequence: CASSPLAGMYEQYF. The V and J genes are TRBV18 and TRBJ2-7; 8 bases line up with TRBD2. The V gene's germline CDR1 is KGHSH and CDR2 LQKENI. The CDR3 runs 14 residues. The trim removed 1 base at V and 4 bases at J, leaving 3 bases unmatched.

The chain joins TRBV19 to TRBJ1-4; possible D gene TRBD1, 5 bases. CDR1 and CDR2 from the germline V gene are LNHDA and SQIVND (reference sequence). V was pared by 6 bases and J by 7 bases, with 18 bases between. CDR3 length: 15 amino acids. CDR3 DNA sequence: TGTGCCAGTAGAACTCGTACGTGGGGCAGTGAAAAACTGTTTTTT. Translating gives CASRTRTWGSEKLFF.